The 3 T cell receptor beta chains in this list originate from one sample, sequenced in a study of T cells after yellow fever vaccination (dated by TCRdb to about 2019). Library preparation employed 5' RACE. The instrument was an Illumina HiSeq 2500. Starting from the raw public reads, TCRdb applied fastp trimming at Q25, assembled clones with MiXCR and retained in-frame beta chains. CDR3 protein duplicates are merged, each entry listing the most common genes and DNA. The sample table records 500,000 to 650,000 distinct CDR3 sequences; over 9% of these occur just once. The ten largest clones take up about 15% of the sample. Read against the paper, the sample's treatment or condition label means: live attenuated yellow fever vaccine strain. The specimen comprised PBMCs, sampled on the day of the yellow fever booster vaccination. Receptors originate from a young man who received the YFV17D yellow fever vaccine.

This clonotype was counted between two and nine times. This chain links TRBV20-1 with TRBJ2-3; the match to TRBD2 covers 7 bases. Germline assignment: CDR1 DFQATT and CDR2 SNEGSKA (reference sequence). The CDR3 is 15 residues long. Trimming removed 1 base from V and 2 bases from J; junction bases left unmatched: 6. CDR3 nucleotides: TGCAGTGCTAGAGGCGGGAGTAGTAACACAGATACGCAGTATTTT. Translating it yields CSARGGSSNTDTQYF.

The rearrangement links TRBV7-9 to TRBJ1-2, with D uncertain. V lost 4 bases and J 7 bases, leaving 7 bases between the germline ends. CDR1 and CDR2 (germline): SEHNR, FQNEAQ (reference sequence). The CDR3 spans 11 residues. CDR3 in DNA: TGTGCCAGCAGCTCCGGGCTTGGCTACACCTTC. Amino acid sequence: CASSSGLGYTF. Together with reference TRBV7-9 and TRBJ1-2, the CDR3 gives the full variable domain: DTGVSQNPRHKITKRGQNVTFRCDPISEHNRLYWYRQTLGQGPEFLTYFQNEAQLEKSRLLSDRFSAERPKGSFSTLEIQRTEQGDSAMYLCASSSGLGYTFGSGTRLTVV.

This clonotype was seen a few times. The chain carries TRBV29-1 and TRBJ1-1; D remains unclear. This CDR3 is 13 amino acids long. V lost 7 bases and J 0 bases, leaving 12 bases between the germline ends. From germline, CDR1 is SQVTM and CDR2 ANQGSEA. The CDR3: CSAWASLNTEAFF. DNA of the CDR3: TGCAGCGCCTGGGCCAGTCTGAACACTGAAGCTTTCTTT.